The 13 T cell receptor beta chains reported below all come from one sample, sequenced in a study of early T cells in non-severe SARS-CoV-2 infection. In TCRdb, the 5' RACE reads were re-called with MiXCR into one record per CDR3 protein. Among about 29,000 distinct CDR3 sequences listed, approximately 5.4% were seen once. Sequenced material: whole blood. The receptor source for this set is an adult who was a healthcare worker with PCR-confirmed SARS-CoV-2 infection or an uninfected control (not recorded which).

This clonotype was seen repeatedly, ten times or more. The rearrangement links TRBV20-1 to TRBJ1-1; no clear D. The CDR3 has 13 amino acids. The V gene's germline CDR1 is DFQATT and CDR2 SNEGSKA (reference sequence). Trimming cost V 1 base and J 5 bases, with 11 bases left between them. The CDR3 region has the DNA TGCAGTGCTAGAGTGGGAGTACGGACTGAAGCTTTCTTT. Its translation is CSARVGVRTEAFF.

This clonotype has ten or more counts. V is TRBV7-6 and J is TRBJ2-1; D ambiguous. Per the germline V gene, CDR1 is SGHVS and CDR2 is FNYEAQ. CDR3 length: 15 residues. Trimming took 1 base from V and 0 from J, leaving 7 bases between them. The CDR3 loop is CASSLVTDSYNEQFF. DNA for the CDR3: TGTGCCAGCAGCTTAGTAACAGACTCCTACAATGAGCAGTTCTTC.

This clonotype was recorded at least ten times. The chain carries TRBV10-2 and TRBJ1-2; D is possibly TRBD1 (5 bases). The CDR3 runs to 14 residues. Germline V gene sequence: CDR1 WSHSY, CDR2 SAAADI. V shed 1 base and J shed 4 bases, with 10 bases lying between them. The CDR3 DNA reads as TGCGCCAGCAGTGAGTTTGGGGCCAGCTATGGCTACACCTTC. The encoded protein is CASSEFGASYGYTF.

CDR3 region: CSASSGTSGRGDTQYF. In DNA form, the CDR3 reads TGCAGTGCTAGTTCCGGGACTAGCGGGAGGGGAGATACGCAGTATTTT. The genes are TRBV20-1 and TRBJ2-3, with 16 bases lining up with TRBD2. V lost 3 bases, J lost 5 bases, and 5 bases stayed unmatched. The germline CDR1 and CDR2 sequences are DFQATT and SNEGSKA (reference sequence). CDR3 length: 16 amino acids.

This clonotype was counted between two and nine times. The V gene is TRBV5-1, the J gene TRBJ1-1, with D perhaps TRBD1 (5 bases). The CDR3 contains 14 residues. Deletions cut 3 bases from V and 3 bases from J, with 12 bases between. Germline V lookup: CDR1 SGHRS, CDR2 YFSETQ. The CDR3, as DNA: TGCGCCAGCAGCTGGGCCGACAGATACACTGAAGCTTTCTTT. Protein product: CASSWADRYTEAFF.

This clonotype was seen at least ten times. The chain combines TRBV28 with TRBJ2-3; possibly TRBD1 for D (5 bases). V shed 4 bases and J shed 5 bases, with 25 bases lying between them. This CDR3 has 18 residues. CDR1 MDHEN and CDR2 SYDVKM come from the germline V gene. The CDR3 coding sequence is TGTGCCAGCAGTTCATTCCACTCAGGGATGAGTGTTCAAGATACGCAGTATTTT. It yields the protein CASSSFHSGMSVQDTQYF.

V usage is TRBV29-1 and J usage is TRBJ1-1, with D unresolved. This CDR3 contains 12 residues. Per germline, CDR1 SQVTM and CDR2 ANQGSEA. The V gene lost 4 bases and the J gene lost 4 bases, with 10 bases spanning the gap. The CDR3 sequence is CSVAYGPTEAFF. The CDR3 nucleotides read TGCAGCGTTGCCTACGGACCCACTGAAGCTTTCTTT. The full variable domain, completed using reference TRBV29-1 and TRBJ1-1, is SAVISQKPSRDICQRGTSLTIQCQVDSQVTMMFWYRQQPGQSLTLIATANQGSEATYESGFVIDKFPISRPNLTFSTLTVSNMSPEDSSIYLCSVAYGPTEAFFGQGTRLTVV.

The J gene is TRBJ2-7, the V gene TRBV28, with 8 bases aligning to TRBD1. Germline-derived CDR1 and CDR2 are MDHEN and SYDVKM. This CDR3 is built from 13 residues. Losses at the gene ends were 4 bases for V and 1 base for J; bases not matched to a gene: 0. The CDR3 loop is CASSWDRSYEQYF. The CDR3 DNA follows: TGTGCCAGCAGTTGGGACAGGTCCTACGAGCAGTACTTC.

The chain has TRBV30 and TRBJ2-7; a weak D match, TRBD1 (6 bases). The length of the CDR3 is 13 residues. V was shortened by 4 bases and J by 2 bases, with 12 bases between the two germline ends. Germline assignment: CDR1 GTSNPN and CDR2 SVGIG (reference sequence). The CDR3 sequence: CAWTGTSTYEQYF. In DNA, the CDR3 is TGTGCCTGGACCGGGACATCTACCTACGAGCAGTACTTC.

This clonotype has ten or more counts. J is TRBJ2-3 and V is TRBV5-1; D not resolved. CDR3 length equals 13 residues. The germline gives CDR1 SGHRS, CDR2 YFSETQ. The V gene lost 0 bases and the J gene lost 3 bases, with 5 bases spanning the gap. The CDR3 spells CASSLEGTDTQYF. The CDR3 DNA is TGCGCCAGCAGCTTGGAAGGAACAGATACGCAGTATTTT.

This clonotype was recorded many times. The chain carries TRBV6-5 and TRBJ2-5; weak D call: TRBD2 (5 bases). Germline V gives CDR1 MNHEY, CDR2 SVGAGI. The length of the CDR3 is 14 residues. With 3 bases removed from V and 5 bases from J, the gap between germline ends came to 13 bases. The CDR3 loop reads CASSYVTGRETQYF. The DNA of the CDR3 is TGTGCCAGCAGTTATGTAACGGGAAGGGAGACCCAGTACTTC.

This clonotype has just a few counts. The chain combines TRBV29-1 with TRBJ2-7, with D possibly TRBD1 on 5 matching bases. The CDR3 consists of 14 residues. Germline values: CDR1 SQVTM, CDR2 ANQGSEA. V lost 1 base to trimming and J lost 5 bases, with 15 bases between them. The CDR3 DNA follows: TGCAGCGTTGAAGGTCCAGGGCAACCCCACGAGCAGTACTTC. Its translation is CSVEGPGQPHEQYF.

The table lists this clonotype with many counts. The rearrangement joins TRBV12-3 or TRBV12-4 to TRBJ1-4; perhaps TRBD1 as D (5 bases). Trimming stripped 6 bases from V and 5 bases from J, with 16 bases between. The CDR3 is 15 residues long. CDR3 nucleotides: TGTGCCAGCAGACTAAGAGACAGCCCCAATGAAAAACTGTTTTTT. Its protein is CASRLRDSPNEKLFF.